A selection of T cell receptor beta chains follows, all from one sample in a study of cytomegalovirus exposure and HLA in healthy donors. Sequenced by immunoSEQ multiplex PCR; TCRdb stores in-frame clones only, minus some. Of over 110,000 clones detected, 75% to 90% appear once; the ten largest clones hold around 4.1%. Sequencing used PBMCs. These receptors all stem from a man aged 35 to 55 in good health and CMV-seronegative. Both conserved end residues are part of each CDR3. D genes are given only for firm matches. A clone size is listed for some rows: how often the clone was seen (once, few, many), or a class if it is expanded.

TRBV19	NA	NA	TRBJ2-6	TGTGCCAGTAGTATCGGCAGTACTATCTCTGGGGCCAACGTCCTGACTTTC	CASSIGSTISGANVLTF
TRBV6-5	NA	NA	TRBJ2-3	TGTGCCAGCAGTTACGCGGGCCATTACACAGATACGCAGTATTTT	CASSYAGHYTDTQYF
TRBV5-4	NA	TRBD1	TRBJ1-2	TGTGCCAGCAGTCTCGACAGGGGGCTACATGGCTACACCTTC	CASSLDRGLHGYTF
TRBV9	NA	NA	TRBJ1-4	TGTGCCAGCAGCGTAGGAGGCGGTAATGAAAAACTGTTTTTT	CASSVGGGNEKLFF
TRBV15	NA	NA	TRBJ1-2	TGTGCCACCAGCAGAGATTTTCGGTCAGGGAAGAGCTATGGCTACACCTTC	CATSRDFRSGKSYGYTF
TRBV6-4	few	TRBD1	TRBJ2-1	TGTGCCAGCAGTGACTCTGAGACAGGGGGCAATGAGCAGTTCTTC	CASSDSETGGNEQFF
TRBV28	NA	NA	TRBJ1-2	TGTGCCAGCAGTCCCCAGGGGCGAGACTATGGCTACACCTTC	CASSPQGRDYGYTF
TRBV11-2	NA	NA	TRBJ1-2	TGTGCCAGCAGCTTAGGCGGGGAACGAGGCTATGGCTACACCTTC	CASSLGGERGYGYTF
TRBV10-2	NA	NA	TRBJ1-2	TGCGCCAGCACAACCCGGAGTGGCCCTAACTATGGCTACACCTTC	CASTTRSGPNYGYTF
TRBV5-4	NA	TRBD1	TRBJ2-7	TGTGCCAGCAGCTTGGCGGGACAGGGGTTCTACGAGCAGTACTTC	CASSLAGQGFYEQYF
TRBV18	NA	NA	TRBJ1-6	TGTGCCAGCTCACCATTATCAACTTCGCAGGGAAAGTCACCCCTCCACTTT	CASSPLSTSQGKSPLHF
TRBV29-1	NA	NA	TRBJ1-4	TGCAGCGCGGCGGACTTTAATGAAAAACTGTTTTTT	CSAADFNEKLFF
TRBV5-1	NA	NA	TRBJ1-2	TGCGCCAGCAGCTTGGATCCACTATATGGCTACACCTTC	CASSLDPLYGYTF
TRBV19	once	TRBD1	TRBJ2-5	TGTGCCAGTAGTCCCGGACAGGCACCAAGGACCCAGTACTTC	CASSPGQAPRTQYF
TRBV29-1	NA	NA	TRBJ1-1	TGCAGCGTTTTCGCGCGCCCGGAAGCTTTCTTT	CSVFARPEAFF
TRBV5-1	NA	NA	TRBJ2-7	TGCGCCAGCAGCTTGGCCCTGGACAGATTAGGATACGAGCAGTACTTC	CASSLALDRLGYEQYF
TRBV6-6	NA	TRBD1	TRBJ2-7	TGTGCCAGCAGTTATGACAGGGTCTCCTACGAGCAGTACTTC	CASSYDRVSYEQYF
TRBV7-2	NA	NA	TRBJ2-5	TGTGCCAGCAGCTTAGATCGGAGGGAGACCCAGTACTTC	CASSLDRRETQYF
TRBV9	NA	TRBD1	TRBJ2-7	TGTGCCAGCAGCGTAGAGCGGACAGGGAAGACCTACGAGCAGTACTTC	CASSVERTGKTYEQYF
TRBV29-1	NA	NA	TRBJ2-1	TGCAGCGTTGAAGCTGTAATGGGCGGGAATGAGCAGTTCTTC	CSVEAVMGGNEQFF
TRBV21-1	once	NA	TRBJ1-4	TGTGCCAGCAGCAAAGGTTTGGCAGATGATCGCACTAATGAAAAACTGTTTTTT	CASSKGLADDRTNEKLFF
TRBV10-3	NA	TRBD1	TRBJ2-2	TGTGCCATCAGGTGGGACAGCTACACCGGGGAGCTGTTTTTT	CAIRWDSYTGELFF
TRBV7-2	NA	NA	TRBJ2-1	TGTGCCAGCAGCTTAGAGCGGGTGAATGAGCAGTTCTTC	CASSLERVNEQFF
TRBV19	NA	TRBD1	TRBJ1-6	TGTGCCAGTAGTATGGAACGGACAGGGAGAGGATCACCCCTCCACTTT	CASSMERTGRGSPLHF
TRBV7-9	NA	NA	TRBJ1-6	TGTGCCAGCAGCTTAGACAGCGGTCTACGAGGGGGAGATAATTCACCCCTCCACTTT	CASSLDSGLRGGDNSPLHF
TRBV2	NA	TRBD1	TRBJ1-5	TGTGCCAGCAGGGACAGGGGAAAGAGGGTAAATCAGCCCCAGCATTTT	CASRDRGKRVNQPQHF
TRBV6-5	NA	NA	TRBJ1-6	TGTGCCAGCAAACTTGAGACAGGTTCAAGATCACCCCTCCACTTT	CASKLETGSRSPLHF
TRBV6-5	once	NA	TRBJ1-4	TGTGCCAGCAGTTCCCCGGGAAGTGGGACTAATGAAAAACTGTTTTTT	CASSSPGSGTNEKLFF
TRBV10-3	NA	TRBD1	TRBJ2-7	TGTGCCATCAGTGAAGGACAGGGGTTCGACGAGCAGTACTTC	CAISEGQGFDEQYF
TRBV5-1	once	NA	TRBJ2-2	TGCGCCAGCAGGGCGGGCAGCAACACCGGGGAGCTGTTTTTT	CASRAGSNTGELFF
TRBV27	NA	TRBD2	TRBJ2-3	TGTGCCAGCAGTTTAAAAAGCGGGGGGGCGAGGGGGACAGATACGCAGTATTTT	CASSLKSGGARGTDTQYF
TRBV7-2	NA	NA	TRBJ1-2	TGTGCCAGCAGCTTAGTGGCAGGCTATGGCTACACCTTC	CASSLVAGYGYTF
TRBV7-2	NA	TRBD2	TRBJ2-3	TGTGCCAGCAGCTTAGGAGTAACGGGGGGGCCGGCAGATACGCAGTATTTT	CASSLGVTGGPADTQYF
TRBV30	NA	TRBD1	TRBJ2-7	TGTGCCTGGACGAACGACAGGGGTTTCGAGCAGTACTTC	CAWTNDRGFEQYF